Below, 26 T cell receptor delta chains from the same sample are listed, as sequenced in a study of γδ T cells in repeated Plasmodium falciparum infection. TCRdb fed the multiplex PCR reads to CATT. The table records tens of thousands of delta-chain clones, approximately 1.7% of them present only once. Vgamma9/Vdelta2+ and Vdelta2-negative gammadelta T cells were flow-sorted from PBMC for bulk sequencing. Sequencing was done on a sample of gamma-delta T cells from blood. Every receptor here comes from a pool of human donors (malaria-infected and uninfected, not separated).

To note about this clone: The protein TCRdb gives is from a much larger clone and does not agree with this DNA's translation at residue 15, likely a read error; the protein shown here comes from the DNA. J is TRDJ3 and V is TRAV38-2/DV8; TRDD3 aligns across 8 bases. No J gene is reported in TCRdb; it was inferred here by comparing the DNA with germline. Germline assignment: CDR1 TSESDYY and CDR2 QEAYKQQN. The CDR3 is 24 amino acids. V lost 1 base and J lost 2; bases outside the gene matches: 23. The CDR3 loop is CAYRSWYRPPTGGQGPWDTRQMFF. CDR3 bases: TGTGCTTATAGGAGCTGGTACCGCCCTCCTACTGGGGGCCAGGGCCCCTGGGACACCCGACAGATGTTTTTC.

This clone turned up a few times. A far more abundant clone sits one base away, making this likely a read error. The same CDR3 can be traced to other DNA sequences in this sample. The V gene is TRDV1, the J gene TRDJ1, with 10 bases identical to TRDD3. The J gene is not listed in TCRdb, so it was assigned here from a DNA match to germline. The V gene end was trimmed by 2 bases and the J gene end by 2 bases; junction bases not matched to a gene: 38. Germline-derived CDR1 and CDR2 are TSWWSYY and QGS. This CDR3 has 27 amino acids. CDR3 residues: CALGESEDPTPSSGDTRIGWDTDKLIF. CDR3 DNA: TGTGCTCTTGGGGAAAGTGAGGACCCTACGCCCTCTTCGGGGGATACGCGTATAGGATGGGATACCGATAAACTCATCTTT.

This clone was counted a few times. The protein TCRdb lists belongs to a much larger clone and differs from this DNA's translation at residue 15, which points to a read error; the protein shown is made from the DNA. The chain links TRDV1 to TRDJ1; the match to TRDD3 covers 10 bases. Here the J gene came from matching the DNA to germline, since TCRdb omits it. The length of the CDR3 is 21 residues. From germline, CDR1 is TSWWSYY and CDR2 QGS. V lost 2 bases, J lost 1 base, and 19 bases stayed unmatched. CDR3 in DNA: TGTGCTCTTGGGGAAATGAACACCGGGGGATACGCAGTAAGGTGCACCGATAAACTCATCTTT. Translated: CALGEMNTGGYAVRCTDKLIF.

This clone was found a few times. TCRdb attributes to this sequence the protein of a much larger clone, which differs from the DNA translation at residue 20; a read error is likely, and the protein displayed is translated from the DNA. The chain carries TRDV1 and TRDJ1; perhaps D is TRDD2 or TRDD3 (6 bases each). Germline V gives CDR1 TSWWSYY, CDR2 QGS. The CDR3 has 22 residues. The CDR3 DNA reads TGTGCTCTTGGGGGTCCCTTCCGCCCGAACGGGGGGGACCTACCAAGTTGGGATAAACCCATCTTT. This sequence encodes CALGGPFRPNGGDLPSWDKPIF.

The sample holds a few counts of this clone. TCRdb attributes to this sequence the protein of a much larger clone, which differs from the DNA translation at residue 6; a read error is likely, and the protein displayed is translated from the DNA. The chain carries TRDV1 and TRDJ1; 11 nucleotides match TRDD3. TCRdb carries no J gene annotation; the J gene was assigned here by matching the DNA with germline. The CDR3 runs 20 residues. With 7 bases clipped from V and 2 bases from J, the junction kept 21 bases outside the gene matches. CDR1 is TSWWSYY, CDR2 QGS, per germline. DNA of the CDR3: TGTGCTCTTGAGGCCCTCCCCGTCATACTGGGGGATAGGGCAACCGATAAACTCATCTTT. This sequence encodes CALEALPVILGDRATDKLIF.

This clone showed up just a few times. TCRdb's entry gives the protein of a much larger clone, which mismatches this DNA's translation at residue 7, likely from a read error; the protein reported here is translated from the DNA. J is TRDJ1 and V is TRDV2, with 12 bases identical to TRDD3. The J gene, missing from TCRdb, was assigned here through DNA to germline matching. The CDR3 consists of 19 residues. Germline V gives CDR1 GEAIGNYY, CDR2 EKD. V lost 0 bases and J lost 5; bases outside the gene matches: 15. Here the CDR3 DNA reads TGTGCCTGTGACACCGCGGATGTACTGGGGGATACAGTAAGAGATAAACTCATCTTT. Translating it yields CACDTADVLGDTVRDKLIF.

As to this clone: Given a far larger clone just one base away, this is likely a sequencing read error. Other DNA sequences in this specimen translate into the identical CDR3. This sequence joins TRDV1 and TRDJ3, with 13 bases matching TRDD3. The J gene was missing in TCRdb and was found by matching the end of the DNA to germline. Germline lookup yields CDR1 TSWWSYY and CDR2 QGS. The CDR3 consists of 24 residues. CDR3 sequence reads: CALGEEEGYHWGIRFSWDTRQMFF. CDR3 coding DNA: TGTGCTCTTGGGGAAGAGGAAGGTTACCACTGGGGGATACGGTTCTCCTGGGACACCCGGCAGATGTTTTTC.

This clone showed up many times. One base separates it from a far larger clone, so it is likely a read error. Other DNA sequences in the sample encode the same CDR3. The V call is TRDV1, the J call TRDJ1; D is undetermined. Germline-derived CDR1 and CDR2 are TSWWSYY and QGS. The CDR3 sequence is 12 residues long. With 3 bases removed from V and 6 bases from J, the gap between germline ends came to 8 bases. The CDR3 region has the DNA TGTGCTCTTGGGGAGTTGCGGTATAAACTCATCTTT. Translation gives CALGELRYKLIF.

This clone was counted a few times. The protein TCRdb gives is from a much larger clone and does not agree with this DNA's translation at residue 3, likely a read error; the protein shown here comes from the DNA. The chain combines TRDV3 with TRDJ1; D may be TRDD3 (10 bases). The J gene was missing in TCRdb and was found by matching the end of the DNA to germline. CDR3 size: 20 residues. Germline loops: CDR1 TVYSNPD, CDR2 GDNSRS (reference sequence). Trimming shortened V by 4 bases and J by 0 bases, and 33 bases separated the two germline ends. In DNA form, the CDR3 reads TGTGCCTCTAGAAAGCCTTCCTACCGTTACTGGGGGATTAACACCGATAAACTCATCTTT. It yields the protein CASRKPSYRYWGINTDKLIF.

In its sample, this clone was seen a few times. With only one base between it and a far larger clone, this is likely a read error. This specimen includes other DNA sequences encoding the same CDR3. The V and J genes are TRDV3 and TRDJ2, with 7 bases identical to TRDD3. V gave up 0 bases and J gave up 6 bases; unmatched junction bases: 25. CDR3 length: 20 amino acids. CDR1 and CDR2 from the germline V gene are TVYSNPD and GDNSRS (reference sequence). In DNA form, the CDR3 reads TGTGCCTTTAGCTATCCCTTTTCGCGAGGACGGGGGATGCACTCAGCACAACTCTTCTTT. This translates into CAFSYPFSRGRGMHSAQLFF.

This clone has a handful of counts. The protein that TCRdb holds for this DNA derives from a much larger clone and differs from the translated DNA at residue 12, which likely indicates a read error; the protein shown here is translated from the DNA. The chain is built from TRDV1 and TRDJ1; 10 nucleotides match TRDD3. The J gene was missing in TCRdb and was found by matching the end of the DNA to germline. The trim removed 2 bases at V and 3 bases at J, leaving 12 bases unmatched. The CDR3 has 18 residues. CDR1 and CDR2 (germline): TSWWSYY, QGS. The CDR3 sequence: CALGEVPVLGDAPDKLIF. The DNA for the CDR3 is TGTGCTCTTGGGGAAGTACCCGTACTGGGGGATGCGCCCGATAAACTCATCTTT.

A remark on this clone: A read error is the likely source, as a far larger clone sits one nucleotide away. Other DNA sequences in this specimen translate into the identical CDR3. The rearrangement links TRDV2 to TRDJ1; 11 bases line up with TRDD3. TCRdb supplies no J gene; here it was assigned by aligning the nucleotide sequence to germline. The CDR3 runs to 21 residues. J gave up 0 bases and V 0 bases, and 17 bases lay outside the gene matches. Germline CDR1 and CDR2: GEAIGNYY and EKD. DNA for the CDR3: TGTGCCTGTGACACCGTTACTGGGGGATATGCCGAGCGGAAGGACACCGATAAACTCATCTTT. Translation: CACDTVTGGYAERKDTDKLIF.

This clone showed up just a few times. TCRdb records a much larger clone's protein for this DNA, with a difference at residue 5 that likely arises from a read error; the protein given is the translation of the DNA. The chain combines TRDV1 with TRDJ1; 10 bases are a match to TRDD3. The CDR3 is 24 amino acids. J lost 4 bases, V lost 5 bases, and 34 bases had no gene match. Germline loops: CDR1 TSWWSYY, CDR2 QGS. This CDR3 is CALGLDSLHAFNTGGWGYNDKLIF. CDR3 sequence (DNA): TGTGCTCTTGGGTTAGATTCCCTCCACGCTTTCAATACTGGGGGATGGGGTTACAACGATAAACTCATCTTT.

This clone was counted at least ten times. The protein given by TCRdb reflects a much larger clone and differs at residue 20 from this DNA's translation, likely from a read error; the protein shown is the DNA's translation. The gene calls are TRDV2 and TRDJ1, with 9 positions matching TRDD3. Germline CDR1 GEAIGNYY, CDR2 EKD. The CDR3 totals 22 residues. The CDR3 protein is CACDTINPSVLGEGPLTDKPIF. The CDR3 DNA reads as TGTGCCTGTGACACCATTAACCCCTCCGTACTGGGGGAAGGTCCGCTCACCGATAAACCCATCTTT.

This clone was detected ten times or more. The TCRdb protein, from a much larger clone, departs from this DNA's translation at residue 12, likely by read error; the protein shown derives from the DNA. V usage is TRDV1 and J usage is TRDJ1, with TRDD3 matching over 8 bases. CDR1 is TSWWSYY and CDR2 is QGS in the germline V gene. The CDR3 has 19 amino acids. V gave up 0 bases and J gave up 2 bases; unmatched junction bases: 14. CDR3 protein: CALGELGEYWGVRTDKLIF. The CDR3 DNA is TGTGCTCTTGGGGAACTTGGGGAGTACTGGGGGGTACGGACCGATAAACTCATCTTT.

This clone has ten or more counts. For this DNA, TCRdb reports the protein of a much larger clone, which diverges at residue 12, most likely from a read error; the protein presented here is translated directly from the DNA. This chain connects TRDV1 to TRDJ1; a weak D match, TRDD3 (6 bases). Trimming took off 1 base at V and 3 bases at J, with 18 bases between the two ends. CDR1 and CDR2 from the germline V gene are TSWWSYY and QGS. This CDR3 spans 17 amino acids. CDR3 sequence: CALGEPLNGWGADKLIF. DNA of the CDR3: TGTGCTCTTGGGGAACCCCTAAATGGATGGGGGGCCGATAAACTCATCTTT.

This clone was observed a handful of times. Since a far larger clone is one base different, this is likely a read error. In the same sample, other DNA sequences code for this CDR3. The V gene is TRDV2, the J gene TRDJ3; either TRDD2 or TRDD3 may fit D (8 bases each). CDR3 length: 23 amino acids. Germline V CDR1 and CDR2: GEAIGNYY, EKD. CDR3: CACDTAAPSYQTGGIRDTRQMFF. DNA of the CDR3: TGCGCCTGTGACACCGCGGCTCCTTCCTATCAAACTGGGGGTATACGGGACACCCGACAGATGTTTTTC.

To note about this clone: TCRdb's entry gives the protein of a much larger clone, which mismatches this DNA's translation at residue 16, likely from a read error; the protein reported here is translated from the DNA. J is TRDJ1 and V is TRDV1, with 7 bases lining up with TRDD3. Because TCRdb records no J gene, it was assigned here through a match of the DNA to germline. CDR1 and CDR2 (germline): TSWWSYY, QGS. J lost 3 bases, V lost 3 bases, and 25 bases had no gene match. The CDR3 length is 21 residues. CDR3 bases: TGTGCTCTTGGGGATCGAGATTCCCTTGTACTGGGGATGTGGGACGCCGATAAACTCATCTTT. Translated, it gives CALGDRDSLVLGMWDADKLIF.

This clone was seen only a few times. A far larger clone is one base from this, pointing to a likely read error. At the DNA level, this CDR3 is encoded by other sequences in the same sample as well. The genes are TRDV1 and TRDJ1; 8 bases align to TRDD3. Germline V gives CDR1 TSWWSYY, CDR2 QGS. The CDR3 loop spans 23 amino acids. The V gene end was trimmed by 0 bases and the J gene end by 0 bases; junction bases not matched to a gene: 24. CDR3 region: CALGELFSKDRMGDPPYTDKLIF. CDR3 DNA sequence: TGTGCTCTTGGGGAACTATTTTCTAAGGATCGGATGGGGGATCCGCCGTACACCGATAAACTCATCTTT.

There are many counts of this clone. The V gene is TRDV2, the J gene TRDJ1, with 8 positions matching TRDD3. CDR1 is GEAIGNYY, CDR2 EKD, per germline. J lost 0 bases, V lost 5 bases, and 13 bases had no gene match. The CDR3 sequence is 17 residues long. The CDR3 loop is CACVSVLGGAYTDKLIF. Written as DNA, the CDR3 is TGTGCCTGTGTATCCGTACTGGGGGGTGCGTACACCGATAAACTCATCTTT.

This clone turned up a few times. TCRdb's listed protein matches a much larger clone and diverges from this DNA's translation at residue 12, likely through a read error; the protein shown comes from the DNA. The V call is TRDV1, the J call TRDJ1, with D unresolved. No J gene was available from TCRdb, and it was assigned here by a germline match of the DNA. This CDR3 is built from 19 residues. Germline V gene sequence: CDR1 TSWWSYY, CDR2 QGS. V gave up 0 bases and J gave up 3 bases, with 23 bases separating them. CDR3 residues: CALGELVGIGRNQADKLIF. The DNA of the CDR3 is TGTGCTCTTGGGGAACTAGTTGGTATTGGGCGGAACCAAGCCGATAAACTCATCTTT.

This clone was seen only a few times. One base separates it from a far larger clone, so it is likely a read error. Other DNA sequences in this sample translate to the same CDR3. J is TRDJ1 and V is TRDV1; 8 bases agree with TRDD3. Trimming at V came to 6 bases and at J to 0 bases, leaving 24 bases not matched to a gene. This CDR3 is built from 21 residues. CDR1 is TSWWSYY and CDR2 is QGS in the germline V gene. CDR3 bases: TGTGCTCTTGGAGCGTACCTCCCGTCCTACGACCTCTGGGGGAACACCGATAAACTCATCTTT. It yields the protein CALGAYLPSYDLWGNTDKLIF.

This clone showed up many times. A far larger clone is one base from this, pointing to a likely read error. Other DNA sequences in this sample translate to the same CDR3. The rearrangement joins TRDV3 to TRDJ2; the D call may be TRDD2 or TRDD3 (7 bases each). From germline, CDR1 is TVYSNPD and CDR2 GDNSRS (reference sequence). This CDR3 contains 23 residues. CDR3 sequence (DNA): TGTGCCTTCCGACTAATCAATTTGAGGGGGATTGGCCACTCCTTCCTCCTGGCAGCACAGCTCTTCTTT. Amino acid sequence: CAFRLINLRGIGHSFLLAAQLFF.

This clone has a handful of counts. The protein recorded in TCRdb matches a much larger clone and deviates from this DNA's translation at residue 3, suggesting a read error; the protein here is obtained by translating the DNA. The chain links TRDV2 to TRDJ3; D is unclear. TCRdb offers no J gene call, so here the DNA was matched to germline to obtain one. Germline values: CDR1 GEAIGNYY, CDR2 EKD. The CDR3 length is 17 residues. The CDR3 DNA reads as TGTGCCCGTGACACTGTCCCCAGCTCCTGGGACACCCGACAGATGTTTTTC. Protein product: CARDTVPSSWDTRQMFF.

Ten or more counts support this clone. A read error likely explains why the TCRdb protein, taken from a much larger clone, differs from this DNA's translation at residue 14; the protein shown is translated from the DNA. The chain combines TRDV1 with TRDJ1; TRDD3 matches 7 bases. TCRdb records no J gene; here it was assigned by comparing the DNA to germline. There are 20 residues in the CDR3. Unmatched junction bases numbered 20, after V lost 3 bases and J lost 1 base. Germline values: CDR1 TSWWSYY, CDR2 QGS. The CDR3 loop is CALGDPSWGQPRGCTDKLIF. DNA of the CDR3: TGTGCTCTTGGGGACCCAAGCTGGGGGCAACCCCGGGGGTGCACCGATAAACTCATCTTT.

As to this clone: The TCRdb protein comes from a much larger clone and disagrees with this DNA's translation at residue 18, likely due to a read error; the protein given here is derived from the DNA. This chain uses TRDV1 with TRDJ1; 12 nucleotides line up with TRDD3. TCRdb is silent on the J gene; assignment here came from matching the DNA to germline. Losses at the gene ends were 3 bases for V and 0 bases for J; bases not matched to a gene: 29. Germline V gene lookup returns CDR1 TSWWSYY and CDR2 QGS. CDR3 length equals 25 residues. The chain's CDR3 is CALGDTHGRNYWGIPPSSYTDKLIF. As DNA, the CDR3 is TGTGCTCTTGGGGATACCCACGGGAGGAACTACTGGGGGATACCCCCATCCTCGTACACCGATAAACTCATCTTT.